Listed below are T cell receptor beta chains from one sample, sequenced in a study of OX40 agonist ivuxolimab in advanced cancers. The method was immunoSEQ multiplex PCR; TCRdb's version includes in-frame clones alone and lacks a portion of them. This sample carries over 40,000 clones, 88% of them seen once, and the ten largest clones take 3% to 4%. The material was CD4+ or CD8+ T cells sorted from blood, obtained in a trial of the OX40 agonist ivuxolimab. Receptors originate from an adult with an advanced solid tumor such as melanoma, head and neck, liver or kidney cancer. The CDR3 runs from the conserved cysteine through the conserved F or W. The D gene is left open where the match is weak. The size of a clone is reported for some rows only, either as once, few or many, or as a class for expanded clones.

d_call	v_call	j_call	cdr3_length	clone_size	cdr3_nt	cdr3_aa
NA	TRBV27	TRBJ2-1	14	NA	TGTGCCAGCAGTTTAGTGAGCAGTACCAATGAGCAGTTCTTC	CASSLVSSTNEQFF
NA	TRBV2	TRBJ2-7	15	NA	TGTGCCAGCAAGCCCGTCCCGGACTTAACCTACGAGCAGTACTTC	CASKPVPDLTYEQYF
NA	TRBV11-1	TRBJ2-7	16	NA	TGTGCCAGCAGCTTTAAATCGATCACAGGGTCCTACGAGCAGTACTTC	CASSFKSITGSYEQYF
TRBD1	TRBV15	TRBJ1-2	15	NA	TGTGCCACCAGCAGCTCCGGGACAGGATTCTGGGGCTACACCTTC	CATSSSGTGFWGYTF
NA	TRBV5-4	TRBJ2-5	15	NA	TGTGCCAGCAGCCCCGGCAGGGGAATGAAAGAGACCCAGTACTTC	CASSPGRGMKETQYF
NA	TRBV9	TRBJ2-1	15	NA	TGTGCCAGCAGCGTAGGGACTAACTCCTACAATGAGCAGTTCTTC	CASSVGTNSYNEQFF
TRBD1	TRBV27	TRBJ1-1	17	NA	TGTGCCAGCAGTCCCCGGGACAGGGGGCTATCGAACACTGAAGCTTTCTTT	CASSPRDRGLSNTEAFF
TRBD1	TRBV6-1	TRBJ2-1	15	once	TGTGCCAGCAGTAAGACAGGGACAGGAGTCGATGAGCAGTTCTTC	CASSKTGTGVDEQFF
NA	TRBV11-2	TRBJ2-7	17	NA	TGTGCCAGCAGCCCCGGGGTCGGGGGTCTTCTCTCCTACGAGCAGTACTTC	CASSPGVGGLLSYEQYF
NA	TRBV19	TRBJ2-3	15	NA	TGTGCCATTTCCGACTACGGGGGAAGCACAGATACGCAGTATTTT	CAISDYGGSTDTQYF
TRBD2	TRBV7-7	TRBJ2-1	14	NA	TGTGCTAGCAGCTTAGGTCTAGCGGGGAATGAGCAGTTCTTC	CASSLGLAGNEQFF
TRBD2	TRBV7-9	TRBJ2-5	16	NA	TGTGCCAGCAGCACCTGGGGGGGAGCCAACCAAGAGACCCAGTACTTC	CASSTWGGANQETQYF
NA	TRBV7-2	TRBJ1-4	15	NA	TGTGCCAGCAGCCCCGCCGGACTCCGTAATGAAAAACTGTTTTTT	CASSPAGLRNEKLFF
NA	TRBV18	TRBJ1-1	15	NA	TGTGCCAGCTCACTTGGCCAAATTCGGGACACTGAAGCTTTCTTT	CASSLGQIRDTEAFF
NA	TRBV28	TRBJ1-4	15	NA	TGTGCCAGCCGGCCGGGGACAAATCCTAATGAAAAACTGTTTTTT	CASRPGTNPNEKLFF
NA	TRBV7-9	TRBJ2-7	12	NA	TGTGCCAGCAGCTTAGGAATTGGGGAGCAGTACTTC	CASSLGIGEQYF
TRBD1	TRBV18	TRBJ1-1	17	NA	TGTGCCAGCTCAACCCTTACACTGACAGGGGGCTTCAGTGAAGCTTTCTTT	CASSTLTLTGGFSEAFF
NA	TRBV19	TRBJ2-1	14	few	TGTGCCAGTAGTGGCCAGGACGGCTACAATGAGCAGTTCTTC	CASSGQDGYNEQFF
NA	TRBV6-5	TRBJ2-2	12	NA	TGTGCCAGCAGCCGGAACACCGGGGAGCTGTTTTTT	CASSRNTGELFF
TRBD1	TRBV5-1	TRBJ2-6	19	NA	TGCGCCAGCAGAAATTCCGGGACAGGGGTAAGAGCCGGGGCCAACGTCCTGACTTTC	CASRNSGTGVRAGANVLTF
NA	TRBV6-1	TRBJ2-7	18	NA	TGTGCCAGCAGTGAGAAGCAAGTGGGAGCTAGTACACGGCGCGAGCAGTACTTC	CASSEKQVGASTRREQYF
NA	TRBV25-1	TRBJ2-2	14	NA	TGTGCCAGCACCCATTGGGGGGGCAACGGGGAGCTGTTTTTT	CASTHWGGNGELFF
TRBD1	TRBV6-4	TRBJ2-3	15	NA	TGTGCCAGCAGTGACACAGGGGCGATCACAGATACGCAGTATTTT	CASSDTGAITDTQYF
TRBD1	TRBV15	TRBJ2-7	13	NA	TGTGCCACCAGCCGAAAACAGGGGGCCGAGCAGTACTTC	CATSRKQGAEQYF
NA	TRBV7-2	TRBJ1-2	15	NA	TGTGCCAGCAGCCTCCCCGGACAATCGGGCTATGGCTACACCTTC	CASSLPGQSGYGYTF
NA	TRBV11-3	TRBJ2-3	14	once	TGTGCCAGCAAAAGCTCCCTTAGCACAGATACGCAGTATTTT	CASKSSLSTDTQYF
NA	TRBV11-2	TRBJ2-7	13	NA	TGTGCCAGCCAACGGGGTGAAGCCTACGAGCAGTACTTC	CASQRGEAYEQYF
NA	TRBV2	TRBJ1-3	16	NA	TGTGCCAGCAGTGCGCCCAGAAGGGACCTTGGAAACACCATATATTTT	CASSAPRRDLGNTIYF
NA	TRBV6-1	TRBJ1-1	14	NA	TGTGCCAGCAAACAAGAGACTATGAACACTGAAGCTTTCTTT	CASKQETMNTEAFF
TRBD2	TRBV11-2	TRBJ2-3	14	NA	TGTGCCAGCACCAATAGCGGGAGCATGGATACGCAGTATTTT	CASTNSGSMDTQYF
NA	TRBV5-6	TRBJ2-7	13	NA	TGTGCCAGCAGCTTTTCAGGGCCAGGGGAGCAGTACTTC	CASSFSGPGEQYF
NA	TRBV27	TRBJ2-7	14	NA	TGTGCCAGCCAGGCGGCGGGTTCCTCCTACGAGCAGTACTTC	CASQAAGSSYEQYF
NA	TRBV28	TRBJ2-1	14	NA	TGTGCCAGCAGCAGGGGCCCAAGGGGGAATGAGCAGTTCTTC	CASSRGPRGNEQFF
NA	TRBV7-9	TRBJ2-7	15	NA	TGTGCCAGCAGCTTAGTGACGGGATTAGACTACGAGCAGTACTTC	CASSLVTGLDYEQYF
NA	TRBV4-1	TRBJ2-6	14	NA	TGCGCCAGCAGCACAATACCTGGGGCCAACGTCCTGACTTTC	CASSTIPGANVLTF
TRBD1	TRBV6-5	TRBJ1-1	14	NA	TGTGCCAGCAATGGACAGGGGGCGAACACTGAAGCTTTCTTT	CASNGQGANTEAFF